This TCR beta chain came from a study of human T cells and chemical hapten exposure. This clonotype was seen only a few times. The germline CDR1 and CDR2 sequences are SQVTM and ANQGSEA. There are 17 residues in the CDR3. V was pared by 2 bases and J by 2 bases, with 15 bases of the junction left unmatched. TCRdb redid the calling of the RACE reads with MiXCR, one entry per CDR3 protein. This sample has 150,000 to 200,000 distinct CDR3 sequences, with around 22% found just once. Stated time point: patch test 1, 2 weeks after DPC sensitization. Treatment denoted: therapeutic diphenylcyclopropenone sensitization with weekly scalp DPC.

The clonotype comes from a woman aged 50 to 65 with alopecia areata. Some clones in this sample may be carry-over from other donors' samples. Sequenced here: whole blood, sampled in connection with sensitization to the hapten diphenylcyclopropenone (DPC). The rearrangement joins TRBV29-1 to TRBJ2-7, with TRBD2 matching over 7 bases. CDR3 coding DNA: TGCAGCGTTGAAATGAGCGGGACGAAGCCTGGGACCTACGAGCAGTACTTC. It translates to CSVEMSGTKPGTYEQYF.